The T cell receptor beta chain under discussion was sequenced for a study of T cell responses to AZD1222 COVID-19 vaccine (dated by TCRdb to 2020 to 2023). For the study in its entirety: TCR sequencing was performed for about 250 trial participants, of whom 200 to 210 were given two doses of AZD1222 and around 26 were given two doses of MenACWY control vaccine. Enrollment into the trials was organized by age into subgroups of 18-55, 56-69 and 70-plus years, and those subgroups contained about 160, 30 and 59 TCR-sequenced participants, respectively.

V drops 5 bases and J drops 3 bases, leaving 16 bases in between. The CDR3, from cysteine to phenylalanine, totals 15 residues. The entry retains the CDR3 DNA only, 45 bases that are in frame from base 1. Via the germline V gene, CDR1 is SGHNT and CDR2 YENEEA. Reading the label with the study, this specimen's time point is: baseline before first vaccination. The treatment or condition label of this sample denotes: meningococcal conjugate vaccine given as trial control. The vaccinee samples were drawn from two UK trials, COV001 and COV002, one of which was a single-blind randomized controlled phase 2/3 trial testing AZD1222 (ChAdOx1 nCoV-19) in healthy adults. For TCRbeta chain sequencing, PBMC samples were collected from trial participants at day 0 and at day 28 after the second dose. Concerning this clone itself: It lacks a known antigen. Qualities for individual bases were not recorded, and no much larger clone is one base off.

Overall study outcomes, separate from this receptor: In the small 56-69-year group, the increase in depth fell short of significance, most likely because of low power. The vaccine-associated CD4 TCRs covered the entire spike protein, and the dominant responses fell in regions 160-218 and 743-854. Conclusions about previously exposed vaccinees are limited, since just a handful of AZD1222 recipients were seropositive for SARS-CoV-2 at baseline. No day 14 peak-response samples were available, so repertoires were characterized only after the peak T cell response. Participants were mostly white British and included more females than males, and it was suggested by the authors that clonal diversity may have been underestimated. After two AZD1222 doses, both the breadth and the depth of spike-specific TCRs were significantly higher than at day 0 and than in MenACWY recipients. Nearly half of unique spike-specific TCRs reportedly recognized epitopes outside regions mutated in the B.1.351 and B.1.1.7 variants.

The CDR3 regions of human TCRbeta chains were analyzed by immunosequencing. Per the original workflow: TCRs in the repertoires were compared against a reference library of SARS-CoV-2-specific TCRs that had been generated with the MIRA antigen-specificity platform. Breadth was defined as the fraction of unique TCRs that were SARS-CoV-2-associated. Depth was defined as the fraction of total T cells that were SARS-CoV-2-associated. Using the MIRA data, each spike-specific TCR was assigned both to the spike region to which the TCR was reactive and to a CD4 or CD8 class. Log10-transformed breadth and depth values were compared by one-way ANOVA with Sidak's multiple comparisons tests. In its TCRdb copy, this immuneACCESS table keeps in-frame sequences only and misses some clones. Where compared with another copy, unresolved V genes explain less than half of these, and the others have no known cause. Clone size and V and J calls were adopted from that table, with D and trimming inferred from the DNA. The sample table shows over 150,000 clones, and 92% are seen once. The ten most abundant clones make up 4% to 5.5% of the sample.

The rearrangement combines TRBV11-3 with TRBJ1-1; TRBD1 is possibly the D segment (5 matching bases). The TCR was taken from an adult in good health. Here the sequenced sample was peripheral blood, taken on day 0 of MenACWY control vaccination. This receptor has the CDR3 CASSHTWGKDTEAFF. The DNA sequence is TGTGCCAGCAGCCATACCTGGGGGAAGGACACTGAAGCTTTCTTT.